Listed below are T cell receptor beta chains from one sample, sequenced in a study of T-cell memory formation after mild COVID-19. TCRdb re-called the 5' RACE reads through MiXCR, storing one row per CDR3 protein. The sample holds about 540,000 distinct CDR3 sequences, just over 20% seen once. The sample was PBMCs or a T cell subset sorted from them (not recorded which). These receptors all stem from an adult woman who had mild COVID-19 (a few samples of this study predate the infection). Cell type and time point are not known. Both conserved end residues are part of each CDR3. D genes are given only for firm matches. Size values are once, few and many counts, or a class for expanded clones, and some rows have none.

v_call: TRBV13; d_call: TRBD2; j_call: TRBJ2-2; clone_size: few; cdr3_nt: TGTGCCAGCAGCTCCCTTAGCGGGGGGGCCACCGGGGAGCTGTTTTTT; cdr3_aa: CASSSLSGGATGELFF
v_call: TRBV7-9; d_call: -; j_call: TRBJ2-7; clone_size: many; cdr3_nt: TGTGCCAGCAGCTTAAACTCGGGGGGCTACAACGAGCAGTACTTC; cdr3_aa: CASSLNSGGYNEQYF
v_call: TRBV10-3; d_call: -; j_call: TRBJ1-6; clone_size: few; cdr3_nt: TGTGCCATCAGACAAGACAATTCACCCCTCCACTTT; cdr3_aa: CAIRQDNSPLHF
v_call: TRBV20-1; d_call: -; j_call: TRBJ2-7; clone_size: -; cdr3_nt: TGCAGTGCCCGAAAGGGGGGGGGTAAGTCCTACGAGCAGTACTTC; cdr3_aa: CSARKGGGKSYEQYF
v_call: TRBV5-1; d_call: -; j_call: TRBJ2-3; clone_size: -; cdr3_nt: TGCGCCAGCGGGGATCAGGGGATGACTACAGATACGCAGTATTTT; cdr3_aa: CASGDQGMTTDTQYF
v_call: TRBV19; d_call: TRBD2; j_call: TRBJ2-1; clone_size: few; cdr3_nt: TGTGCCGTAGGCAGACTAGCGAACTACAATGAGCAGTTCTTC; cdr3_aa: CAVGRLANYNEQFF
v_call: TRBV7-2; d_call: TRBD2; j_call: TRBJ2-7; clone_size: few; cdr3_nt: TGTGCCAGCAGCTCATTTAGCGGGAACGAGCAGTACTTC; cdr3_aa: CASSSFSGNEQYF
v_call: TRBV11-2; d_call: -; j_call: TRBJ2-1; clone_size: few; cdr3_nt: TGTGCCAGCAGCTTAGCGGACTCCCCATACAATGAGCAGTTCTTC; cdr3_aa: CASSLADSPYNEQFF
v_call: TRBV5-4; d_call: -; j_call: TRBJ1-1; clone_size: few; cdr3_nt: TGTGCCAGTCAGAATTCAGGGCCGACTGAAGCTTTCTTT; cdr3_aa: CASQNSGPTEAFF
v_call: TRBV27; d_call: -; j_call: TRBJ1-1; clone_size: few; cdr3_nt: TGTGCCAGCATCCGAAAGGACAGCTCCCTTATTGAAGCTTTCTTT; cdr3_aa: CASIRKDSSLIEAFF
v_call: TRBV7-8; d_call: TRBD1; j_call: TRBJ2-5; clone_size: many; cdr3_nt: TGTGCCAGCAGCCGACAGGGAGCCCAAGAGACCCAGTACTTC; cdr3_aa: CASSRQGAQETQYF
v_call: TRBV5-1; d_call: -; j_call: TRBJ2-1; clone_size: few; cdr3_nt: TGCGCCAGCAGGTCAATACGGGAGCGTTACAATGAGCAGTTCTTC; cdr3_aa: CASRSIRERYNEQFF
v_call: TRBV15; d_call: -; j_call: TRBJ1-2; clone_size: many; cdr3_nt: TGTGCCACCAGCAGAGGGGCAGGAGGAGGTGTCTATGGCTACACCTTC; cdr3_aa: CATSRGAGGGVYGYTF
v_call: TRBV19; d_call: -; j_call: TRBJ1-2; clone_size: -; cdr3_nt: TGTGCCAGTAGTTCCGCCCAGGGAAAAACGGATGGCTACACCTTC; cdr3_aa: CASSSAQGKTDGYTF
v_call: TRBV27; d_call: TRBD2; j_call: TRBJ2-3; clone_size: -; cdr3_nt: TGTGCCAGCACCTCAAGGGCGGGGGATCACCGCACAGATACGCAGTATTTT; cdr3_aa: CASTSRAGDHRTDTQYF
v_call: TRBV7-2; d_call: -; j_call: TRBJ2-2; clone_size: few; cdr3_nt: TGTGCCAGCAGCTTAGTTGGGCTCGGGGAGCTGTTTTTT; cdr3_aa: CASSLVGLGELFF
v_call: TRBV4-1; d_call: TRBD1; j_call: TRBJ1-4; clone_size: few; cdr3_nt: TGCGCCAGCAGCCCTCGGACAGGGCAGGAAAAACTGTTTTTT; cdr3_aa: CASSPRTGQEKLFF
v_call: TRBV9; d_call: TRBD2; j_call: TRBJ2-7; clone_size: few; cdr3_nt: TGTGCCAGCAGCGTAGCTGGGCTAGCGGGAGAACGCTACGAGCAGTACTTC; cdr3_aa: CASSVAGLAGERYEQYF
v_call: TRBV19; d_call: -; j_call: TRBJ2-7; clone_size: few; cdr3_nt: TGTGCCAGTAGGTCCCAGGCTGGGGCCTACGAGCAGTACTTC; cdr3_aa: CASRSQAGAYEQYF
v_call: TRBV10-2; d_call: -; j_call: TRBJ2-2; clone_size: once; cdr3_nt: TGCGCCAGCAGTGAGTTGGGGCCCCTAGGCACCGGGGAGCTGTTTTTT; cdr3_aa: CASSELGPLGTGELFF
v_call: TRBV5-1; d_call: -; j_call: TRBJ2-3; clone_size: -; cdr3_nt: TGCGCCAGCAGCTTGGAAGGGGGTGTGCCCCCATTGGATACGCAGTATTTT; cdr3_aa: CASSLEGGVPPLDTQYF
v_call: TRBV4-1; d_call: -; j_call: TRBJ2-2; clone_size: -; cdr3_nt: TGCGCCAGCAGCCCCCAGGGTGGCACCGGGGAGCTGTTTTTT; cdr3_aa: CASSPQGGTGELFF
v_call: TRBV12-3/TRBV12-4; d_call: TRBD2; j_call: TRBJ2-3; clone_size: -; cdr3_nt: TGTGCCAGCACTTCCACTAGCGGGGGCACAGATACGCAGTATTTT; cdr3_aa: CASTSTSGGTDTQYF
v_call: TRBV6-2/TRBV6-3; d_call: TRBD1; j_call: TRBJ1-2; clone_size: -; cdr3_nt: TGTGCCAGCAGTTCACCAATGGCAGGGGGCCCATATGGCTACACCTTC; cdr3_aa: CASSSPMAGGPYGYTF
v_call: TRBV9; d_call: TRBD1; j_call: TRBJ1-1; clone_size: few; cdr3_nt: TGTGCCAGCAACCAGGGACAGGGGCGACCGAACACTGAAGCTTTCTTT; cdr3_aa: CASNQGQGRPNTEAFF
v_call: TRBV24-1; d_call: -; j_call: TRBJ1-2; clone_size: few; cdr3_nt: TGTGCCACCAGTGATTTCCCGAGGGACTATGGCTACACCTTC; cdr3_aa: CATSDFPRDYGYTF
v_call: TRBV7-7; d_call: -; j_call: TRBJ2-2; clone_size: few; cdr3_nt: TGTGCTAGCAGCGAATATACCGGGGAGCTGTTTTTT; cdr3_aa: CASSEYTGELFF
v_call: TRBV18; d_call: -; j_call: TRBJ1-5; clone_size: -; cdr3_nt: TGTGCCAGCTCGCGCGACACCCCCAATCAGCCCCAGCATTTT; cdr3_aa: CASSRDTPNQPQHF
v_call: TRBV7-2; d_call: -; j_call: TRBJ2-7; clone_size: -; cdr3_nt: TGTGCCAGCAGCCGAACGACGGCTGGGAGCTCCTACGAGCAGTACTTC; cdr3_aa: CASSRTTAGSSYEQYF
v_call: TRBV6-5; d_call: -; j_call: TRBJ2-2; clone_size: many; cdr3_nt: TGTGCCAGCAGCCCACCAGGGTACACCGGGGAGCTGTTTTTT; cdr3_aa: CASSPPGYTGELFF
v_call: TRBV12-3/TRBV12-4; d_call: TRBD1; j_call: TRBJ2-7; clone_size: -; cdr3_nt: TGTGCCAGCAGACCCTCCGGGACAGCCTACGAGCAGTACTTC; cdr3_aa: CASRPSGTAYEQYF
v_call: TRBV4-1; d_call: -; j_call: TRBJ1-4; clone_size: -; cdr3_nt: TGCGCCAGCAGCCTTCTTCGGGGTGAAAAACTGTTTTTT; cdr3_aa: CASSLLRGEKLFF
v_call: TRBV4-1; d_call: TRBD1; j_call: TRBJ2-7; clone_size: few; cdr3_nt: TGCGCCAGCAGCCTCACTTTCCCGGGACAGGGGGAGGACGAGCAGTACTTC; cdr3_aa: CASSLTFPGQGEDEQYF
v_call: TRBV6-5; d_call: -; j_call: TRBJ1-5; clone_size: few; cdr3_nt: TGTGCCAGCAGTTACTCGGCCCCGAAGGGTAGCGGGCAGCCCCAGCATTTT; cdr3_aa: CASSYSAPKGSGQPQHF
v_call: TRBV30; d_call: TRBD2; j_call: TRBJ2-5; clone_size: few; cdr3_nt: TGTGCCTGGAGCCTAGCGGGGGGTCCAGAAGAGACCCAGTACTTC; cdr3_aa: CAWSLAGGPEETQYF
v_call: TRBV7-8; d_call: -; j_call: TRBJ1-2; clone_size: -; cdr3_nt: TGTGCCAGCAGCTTACCGAACACACCACTCTATGGCTACACCTTC; cdr3_aa: CASSLPNTPLYGYTF
v_call: TRBV5-1; d_call: TRBD1; j_call: TRBJ1-1; clone_size: -; cdr3_nt: TGCGCCAGCAGATACGAAGGGGGCCTCAAGAGTGAAGCTTTCTTT; cdr3_aa: CASRYEGGLKSEAFF
v_call: TRBV29-1; d_call: TRBD1; j_call: TRBJ1-1; clone_size: -; cdr3_nt: TGCAGCGTGGCAGGGGGCCCCCTGATGAACACTGAAGCTTTCTTT; cdr3_aa: CSVAGGPLMNTEAFF
v_call: TRBV6-6; d_call: -; j_call: TRBJ2-1; clone_size: few; cdr3_nt: TGTGCCAGCAGCCCGGCCAGCGGGAATGAGCAGTTCTTC; cdr3_aa: CASSPASGNEQFF
v_call: TRBV4-1; d_call: TRBD2; j_call: TRBJ2-3; clone_size: many; cdr3_nt: TGCGCCAGCAGCCGGACTAGCGGGGGACCAGATACGCAGTATTTT; cdr3_aa: CASSRTSGGPDTQYF
v_call: TRBV12-3/TRBV12-4; d_call: -; j_call: TRBJ1-2; clone_size: few; cdr3_nt: TGTGCCAGCAGACCCTGGGAACTCTATGGCTACACCTTC; cdr3_aa: CASRPWELYGYTF
v_call: TRBV7-9; d_call: -; j_call: TRBJ2-3; clone_size: many; cdr3_nt: TGTGCCAGCAGCTTAGGACAGGCGGGCACAGATACGCAGTATTTT; cdr3_aa: CASSLGQAGTDTQYF
v_call: TRBV24-1; d_call: TRBD1; j_call: TRBJ2-5; clone_size: -; cdr3_nt: TGTGCCACCAGTGATCCTCCGGGACAGGGGGCCCGGGGCCAAGAGACCCAGTACTTC; cdr3_aa: CATSDPPGQGARGQETQYF
v_call: TRBV12-3/TRBV12-4; d_call: -; j_call: TRBJ2-3; clone_size: -; cdr3_nt: TGTGCCAGCAGTTTGGACATCACAGATACGCAGTATTTT; cdr3_aa: CASSLDITDTQYF
v_call: TRBV10-3; d_call: -; j_call: TRBJ1-1; clone_size: -; cdr3_nt: TGTGCCATCAGTGGGGACCGAGGAGGGCCGAACACTGAAGCTTTCTTT; cdr3_aa: CAISGDRGGPNTEAFF
v_call: TRBV27; d_call: TRBD1; j_call: TRBJ2-7; clone_size: -; cdr3_nt: TGTGCCAGCAGTTCACGGACAGGGGGTTCCTACGAGCAGTACTTC; cdr3_aa: CASSSRTGGSYEQYF
v_call: TRBV7-8; d_call: -; j_call: TRBJ2-2; clone_size: -; cdr3_nt: TGTGCCAGCAGCACCGAGGCCGGGGAGCTGTTTTTT; cdr3_aa: CASSTEAGELFF
v_call: TRBV5-1; d_call: TRBD2; j_call: TRBJ2-3; clone_size: few; cdr3_nt: TGCGCCAGCAGCTGGGGACTAGCGGGTTTCCGAAGCACAGATACGCAGTATTTT; cdr3_aa: CASSWGLAGFRSTDTQYF
v_call: TRBV7-9; d_call: -; j_call: TRBJ2-7; clone_size: -; cdr3_nt: TGTGCCACCCCCCCGGACAGCTTAAGTCCCTACGAGCAGTACTTC; cdr3_aa: CATPPDSLSPYEQYF
v_call: TRBV7-9; d_call: TRBD1; j_call: TRBJ1-5; clone_size: -; cdr3_nt: TGTGCCAGCAGCTTGGTCAGACACAGGGGTGAGGATCAGCCCCAGCATTTT; cdr3_aa: CASSLVRHRGEDQPQHF
v_call: TRBV24-1; d_call: -; j_call: TRBJ2-4; clone_size: -; cdr3_nt: TGTGCCACCAGTGATGAGGTCCCCTCGCGTGCCGGCATTCAGTACTTC; cdr3_aa: CATSDEVPSRAGIQYF
v_call: TRBV6-2/TRBV6-3; d_call: TRBD2; j_call: TRBJ2-3; clone_size: few; cdr3_nt: TGTGCCAGCAGTCCGTCGGATTTCGGGGGGACGCAGTATTTT; cdr3_aa: CASSPSDFGGTQYF
v_call: TRBV7-9; d_call: -; j_call: TRBJ1-4; clone_size: -; cdr3_nt: TGTGCCAGCAGGGAAGGACGGGGAAAACTGTTTTTT; cdr3_aa: CASREGRGKLFF
v_call: TRBV4-2; d_call: -; j_call: TRBJ2-1; clone_size: -; cdr3_nt: TGTGCCAGCAGCCAAGAGGCAGGAGACTCCTACAATGAGCAGTTCTTC; cdr3_aa: CASSQEAGDSYNEQFF